These 5 T cell receptor beta chains share one sample of origin, sequenced in a study of radiation and T cells in renal cell carcinoma. The repertoire was sequenced with immunoSEQ multiplex PCR; TCRdb's copy has only in-frame clones and lacks some. The sample has 150,000 or so clones, around 90% seen once. Time point noted: baseline pretreatment blood. Stated treatment: 15 Gy SBRT to primary tumor, nephrectomy 4 weeks later. The material was blood, obtained from a patient whose treatment included radiotherapy and nephrectomy. These receptors originate from a woman between 65 and 79 years old with renal cell carcinoma.

The chain recombines TRBV12-5 with TRBJ1-2; maybe TRBD1 (5 bases). The CDR3 is made up of 14 amino acids. The V and J ends lost 1 base and 7 bases respectively, with 13 bases between them. Germline V gene sequence: CDR1 LGHNT, CDR2 FRNRAP. CDR3 in DNA: TGTGCTAGTGGTTTGGCCCGGGGGGTTGGTGGCTACACCTTC. This translates into CASGLARGVGGYTF.

This clone came up once. This CDR3 is also generated by other DNA sequences in the sample. The rearrangement uses TRBV7-2 and TRBJ2-3; D perhaps matches TRBD2 (5 bases). The CDR3 extends over 11 amino acids. Germline loops: CDR1 SGHTA, CDR2 FQGNSA. Trimming pared 5 bases from V and 9 bases from J, leaving 9 bases between. CDR3: CASSPSGTQYF. The CDR3 region has the DNA TGTGCCAGCAGCCCCAGCGGCACGCAGTATTTT.

The chain recombines TRBV27 with TRBJ2-5; 9 positions agree with TRBD1. This CDR3 is 16 amino acids long. CDR1 and CDR2 from the germline V gene are MNHEY and SMNVEV (reference sequence). Trimming at V came to 6 bases and at J to 5 bases, leaving 13 bases not matched to a gene. The CDR3 loop reads CASSLSGTGRAETQYF. CDR3 DNA: TGTGCCAGCAGCCTTTCCGGGACAGGGAGAGCTGAGACCCAGTACTTC.

This clone has only one observation. The CDR3 region is CASSIGQGTEAFF. In DNA form, the CDR3 reads TGTGCCAGTAGTATAGGACAGGGGACTGAAGCTTTCTTT. The J gene is TRBJ1-1, the V gene TRBV19, with 8 bases aligning to TRBD1. The ends lost 1 base at V and 5 bases at J; junction bases unmatched: 0. Germline loops: CDR1 LNHDA, CDR2 SQIVND (reference sequence). The CDR3 consists of 13 residues.

The gene calls are TRBV19 and TRBJ2-1; 9 bases are a match to TRBD2. CDR1 is LNHDA, CDR2 SQIVND, per germline (reference sequence). The CDR3 spans 15 residues. The trim removed 4 bases at V and 7 bases at J, leaving 8 bases unmatched. CDR3 nucleotide sequence: TGTGCCAGTAGTACCCAGCGGGAGGCACCGAATGAGCAGTTCTTC. It codes for CASSTQREAPNEQFF.